One and the same sample provided the 8 T cell receptor beta chains below, sequenced in a study of shared clonotypes between healthy human individuals. Measured with immunoSEQ multiplex PCR; TCRdb has only the in-frame clones, and not every one. The sample contains around 990,000 clones, 60% to 80% of which appear only once. What was sequenced was memory CD4+ T cells from PBMCs. Subset: CD45RA-negative fraction. The receptors were gathered from a young man in good health. Some clones in this sample may be carry-over from other donors' samples.

The V and J genes are TRBV27 and TRBJ1-1; possibly TRBD1 for D (5 bases). Germline V gene data show CDR1 as MNHEY and CDR2 as SMNVEV (reference sequence). Trimming took off 6 bases at V and 13 bases at J, with 21 bases between the two ends. This CDR3 spans 13 amino acids. The CDR3 DNA sequence: TGTGCCAGCAGCCCCTTTAGGGGATTAGACGGTTTCTTT. Its protein is CASSPFRGLDGFF.

V is TRBV28 and J is TRBJ1-2; 7 nucleotides match TRBD1. The junction had 14 bases not matched to a gene; V was cut back by 5 bases and J by 14 bases. Germline V gives CDR1 MDHEN, CDR2 SYDVKM. CDR3 size: 13 residues. The CDR3 region has the DNA TGTGCCAGCAGTCAGCCGACAGGGAGCTCCTTTACCTTC. This sequence encodes CASSQPTGSSFTF.

This sequence joins TRBV30 and TRBJ1-6, with a weak D call TRBD1 (5 bases). V gave up 2 bases and J gave up 4 bases, with 12 bases separating them. Germline CDR1 GTSNPN, CDR2 SVGIG (reference sequence). The CDR3 consists of 15 residues. The DNA for the CDR3 is TGTGCCTGGAGTAGGTTGACAGCTTATAATTCACCCCTCCACTTT. Its protein product is CAWSRLTAYNSPLHF.

The chain employs TRBV4-1 and TRBJ2-7, with 13 bases lining up with TRBD2. Germline assignment: CDR1 MGHRA and CDR2 YSYEKL. The CDR3 sequence is 15 residues long. V shed 4 bases and J 1 base; nucleotides not matched to a gene: 1. Here the CDR3 reads CASSRGLAGSYEQYF. As DNA, the CDR3 is TGCGCCAGCAGCCGGGGACTAGCGGGGTCCTACGAGCAGTACTTC.

The gene calls are TRBV11-2 and TRBJ2-1, with 8 bases fitting TRBD1. Per germline, CDR1 SGHAT and CDR2 FQNNGV. This CDR3 has 16 amino acids. V trimming: 2 bases; J trimming: 4 bases; junction bases outside the gene matches: 7. CDR3 DNA: TGTGCCAGCAGCTTACTTCGACAGGGGCCATACAATGAGCAGTTCTTC. Its translation: CASSLLRQGPYNEQFF.

J is TRBJ2-7 and V is TRBV7-3; 14 nucleotides align to TRBD2. Trimming removed 5 bases from V and 7 bases from J; junction bases left unmatched: 10. This CDR3 has 16 residues. Germline V gene lookup returns CDR1 SGHTA and CDR2 FQGTGA. CDR3 in DNA: TGTGCCAGCAGCCTAGAAGGGACTAGCGGGAGTCGAGAGCAGTACTTC. It codes for CASSLEGTSGSREQYF.

Comment on this clone: The identical CDR3 is also encoded by other nucleotide sequences in the sample. The CDR3, as DNA: TGTGCCAGCTCTCCCGGGGTGAGCGGGAGCTACAATGAGCAGTTCTTC. This translates into CASSPGVSGSYNEQFF. The chain recombines TRBV18 with TRBJ2-1; the match to TRBD2 covers 8 bases. The V gene end was trimmed by 6 bases and the J gene end by 3 bases; junction bases not matched to a gene: 10. Germline V gives CDR1 KGHSH, CDR2 LQKENI. The length of the CDR3 is 16 residues.

V gene TRBV9 combines with J gene TRBJ2-7; D may be TRBD1 (6 bases). Trimming took 4 bases from V and 1 from J, leaving 12 bases between them. CDR3 length: 14 amino acids. Germline assignment: CDR1 SGDLS and CDR2 YYNGEE. The CDR3 is CASSKQGVSYEQYF. CDR3 nucleotides: TGTGCCAGCAGCAAACAGGGCGTATCCTACGAGCAGTACTTC.